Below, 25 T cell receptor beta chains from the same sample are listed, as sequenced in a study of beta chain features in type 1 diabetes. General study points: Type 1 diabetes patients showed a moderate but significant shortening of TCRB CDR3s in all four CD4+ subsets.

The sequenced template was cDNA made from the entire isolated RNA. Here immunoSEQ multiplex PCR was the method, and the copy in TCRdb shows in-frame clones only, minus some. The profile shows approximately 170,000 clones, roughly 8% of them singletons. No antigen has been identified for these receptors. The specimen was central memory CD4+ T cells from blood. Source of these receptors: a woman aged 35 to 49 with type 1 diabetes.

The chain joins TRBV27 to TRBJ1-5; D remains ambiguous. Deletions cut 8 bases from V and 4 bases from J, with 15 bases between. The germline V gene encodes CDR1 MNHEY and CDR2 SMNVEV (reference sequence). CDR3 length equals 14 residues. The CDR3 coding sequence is TGTGCCAGCGCGATACCGGGAATTAATCAGCCCCAGCATTTT. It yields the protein CASAIPGINQPQHF.

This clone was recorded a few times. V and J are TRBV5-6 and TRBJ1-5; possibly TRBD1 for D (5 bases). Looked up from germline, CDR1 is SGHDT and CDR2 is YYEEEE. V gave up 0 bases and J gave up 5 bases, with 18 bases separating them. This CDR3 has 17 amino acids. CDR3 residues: CASSLARGTRGDQPQHF. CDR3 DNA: TGTGCCAGCAGCTTGGCTCGGGGCACCCGCGGGGATCAGCCCCAGCATTTT.

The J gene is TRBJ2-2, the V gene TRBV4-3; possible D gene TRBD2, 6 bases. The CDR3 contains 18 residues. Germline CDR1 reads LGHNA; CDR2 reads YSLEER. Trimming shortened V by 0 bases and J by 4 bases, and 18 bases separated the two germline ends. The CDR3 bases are TGCGCCAGCAGCCAAGAAACTAGCCGAGGGTCTGGCACCGGGGAGCTGTTTTTT. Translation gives CASSQETSRGSGTGELFF.

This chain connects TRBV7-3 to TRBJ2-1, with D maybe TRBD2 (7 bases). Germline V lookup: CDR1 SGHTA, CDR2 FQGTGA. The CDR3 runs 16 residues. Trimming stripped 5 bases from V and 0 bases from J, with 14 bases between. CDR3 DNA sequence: TGTGCCAGCAGCGTAGGGGGGGGTAGCTCCTACAATGAGCAGTTCTTC. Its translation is CASSVGGGSSYNEQFF.

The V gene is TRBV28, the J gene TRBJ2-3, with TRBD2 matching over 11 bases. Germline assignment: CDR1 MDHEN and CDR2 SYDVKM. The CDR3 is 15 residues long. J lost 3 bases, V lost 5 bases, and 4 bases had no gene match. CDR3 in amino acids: CASSITSGGTDTQYF. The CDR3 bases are TGTGCCAGCAGTATTACTAGCGGGGGTACAGATACGCAGTATTTT.

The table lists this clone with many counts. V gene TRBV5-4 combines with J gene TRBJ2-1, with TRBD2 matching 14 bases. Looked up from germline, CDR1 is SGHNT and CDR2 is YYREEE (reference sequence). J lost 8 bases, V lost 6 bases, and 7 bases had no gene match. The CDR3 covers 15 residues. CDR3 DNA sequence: TGTGCCAGCACCAGACTAGCGGGAGGGCCCCATGAGCAGTTCTTC. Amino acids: CASTRLAGGPHEQFF.

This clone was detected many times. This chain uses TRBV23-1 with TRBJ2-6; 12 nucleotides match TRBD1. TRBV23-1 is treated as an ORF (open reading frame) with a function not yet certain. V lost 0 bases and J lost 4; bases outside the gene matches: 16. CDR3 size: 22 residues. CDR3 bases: TGCGCCAGCAGTCAATCGAGGGACAGGGGGCAGCAGCCCTGGACGGGGGCCAACGTCCTGACTTTC. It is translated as CASSQSRDRGQQPWTGANVLTF.

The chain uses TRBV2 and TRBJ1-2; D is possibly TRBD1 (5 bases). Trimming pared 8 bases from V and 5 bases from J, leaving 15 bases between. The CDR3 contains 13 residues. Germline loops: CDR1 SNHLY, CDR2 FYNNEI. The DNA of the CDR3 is TGTGCCAGCTCGGACGACGGGGGGTATGGCTACACCTTC. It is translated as CASSDDGGYGYTF.

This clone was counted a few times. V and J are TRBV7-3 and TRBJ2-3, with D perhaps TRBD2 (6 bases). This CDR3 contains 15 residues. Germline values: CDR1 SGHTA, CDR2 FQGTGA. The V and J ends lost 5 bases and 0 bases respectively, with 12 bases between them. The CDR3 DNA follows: TGTGCCAGCAGCCTCCTAGCGTCTAGCACAGATACGCAGTATTTT. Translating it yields CASSLLASSTDTQYF.

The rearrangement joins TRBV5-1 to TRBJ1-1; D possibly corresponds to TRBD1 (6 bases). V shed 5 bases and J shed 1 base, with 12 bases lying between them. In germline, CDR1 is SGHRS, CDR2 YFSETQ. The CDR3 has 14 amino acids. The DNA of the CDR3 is TGCGCCAGCAGGCCGGACAGTGGGAACACTGAAGCTTTCTTT. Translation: CASRPDSGNTEAFF.

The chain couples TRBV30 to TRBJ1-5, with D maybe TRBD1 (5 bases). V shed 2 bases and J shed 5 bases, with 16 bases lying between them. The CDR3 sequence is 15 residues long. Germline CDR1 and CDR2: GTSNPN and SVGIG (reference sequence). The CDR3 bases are TGTGCCTGGAGTAGGGGAGGAATGGGAGATCAGCCCCAGCATTTT. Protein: CAWSRGGMGDQPQHF.

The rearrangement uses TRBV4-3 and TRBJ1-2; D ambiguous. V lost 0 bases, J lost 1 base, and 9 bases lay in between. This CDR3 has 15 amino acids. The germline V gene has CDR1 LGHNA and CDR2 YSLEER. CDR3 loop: CASSQDGKNNYGYTF. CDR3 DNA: TGCGCCAGCAGCCAAGATGGCAAAAATAACTATGGCTACACCTTC.

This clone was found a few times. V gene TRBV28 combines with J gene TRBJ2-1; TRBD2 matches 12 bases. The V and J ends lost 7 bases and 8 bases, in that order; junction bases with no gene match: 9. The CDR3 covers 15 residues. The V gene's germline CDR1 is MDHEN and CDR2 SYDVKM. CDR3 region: CASIFRTSGNDEQFF. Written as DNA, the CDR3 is TGTGCCAGCATCTTTAGGACTAGCGGGAACGATGAGCAGTTCTTC.

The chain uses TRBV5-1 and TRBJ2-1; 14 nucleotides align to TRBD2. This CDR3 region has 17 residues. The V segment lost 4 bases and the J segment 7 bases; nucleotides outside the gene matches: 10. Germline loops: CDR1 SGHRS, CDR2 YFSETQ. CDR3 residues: CASSTGTSGGAVNEQFF. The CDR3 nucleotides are TGCGCCAGCAGCACGGGGACTAGCGGGGGTGCGGTTAATGAGCAGTTCTTC.

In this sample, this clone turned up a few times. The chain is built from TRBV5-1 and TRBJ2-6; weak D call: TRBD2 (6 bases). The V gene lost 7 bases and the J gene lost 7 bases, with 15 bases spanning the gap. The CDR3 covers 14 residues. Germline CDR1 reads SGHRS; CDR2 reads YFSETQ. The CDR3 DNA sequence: TGCGCCAGCGCAGAAGGGAGGTTAGCCAACGTCCTGACTTTC. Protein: CASAEGRLANVLTF.

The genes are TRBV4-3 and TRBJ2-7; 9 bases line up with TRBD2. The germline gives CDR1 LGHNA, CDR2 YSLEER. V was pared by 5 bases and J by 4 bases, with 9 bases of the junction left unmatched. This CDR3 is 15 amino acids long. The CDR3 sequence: CASSLSSGAGYEQYF. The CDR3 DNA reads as TGCGCCAGCAGCTTGTCTAGCGGGGCGGGATACGAGCAGTACTTC.

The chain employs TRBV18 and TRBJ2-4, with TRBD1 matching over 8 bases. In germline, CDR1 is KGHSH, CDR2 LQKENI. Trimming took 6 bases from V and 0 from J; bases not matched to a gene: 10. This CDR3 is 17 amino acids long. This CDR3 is CASSPTGGTGAKNIQYF. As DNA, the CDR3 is TGTGCCAGCTCCCCCACAGGGGGTACCGGAGCCAAAAACATTCAGTACTTC.

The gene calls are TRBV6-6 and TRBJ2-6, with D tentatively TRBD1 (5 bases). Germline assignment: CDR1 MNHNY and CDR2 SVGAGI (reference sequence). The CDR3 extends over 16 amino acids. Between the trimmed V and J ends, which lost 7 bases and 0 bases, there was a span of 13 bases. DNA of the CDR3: TGTGCCAGCATCCGTGACAGATTCTCTGGGGCCAACGTCCTGACTTTC. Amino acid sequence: CASIRDRFSGANVLTF.

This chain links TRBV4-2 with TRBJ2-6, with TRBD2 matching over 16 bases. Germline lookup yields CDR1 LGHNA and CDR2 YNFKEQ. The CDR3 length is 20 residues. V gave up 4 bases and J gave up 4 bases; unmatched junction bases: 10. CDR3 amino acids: CASSPYQGGLAGGGANVLTF. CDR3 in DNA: TGTGCCAGCAGCCCGTACCAAGGGGGACTAGCGGGAGGGGGGGCCAACGTCCTGACTTTC.

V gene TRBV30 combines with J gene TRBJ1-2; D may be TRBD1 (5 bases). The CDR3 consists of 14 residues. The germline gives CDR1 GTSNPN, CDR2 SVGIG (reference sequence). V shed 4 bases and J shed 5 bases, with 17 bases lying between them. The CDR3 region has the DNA TGTGCCTGGACTATACGGGGGGTTTGGTATGGCTACACCTTC. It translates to CAWTIRGVWYGYTF.

The CDR3 is CAWSVGLGDSEAFF. The DNA for the CDR3 is TGTGCCTGGAGTGTTGGGCTCGGGGATTCTGAAGCTTTCTTT. This chain links TRBV30 with TRBJ1-1; D gene uncertain. Trimming removed 0 bases at V and 6 bases at J, with 14 bases between. The germline gives CDR1 GTSNPN, CDR2 SVGIG (reference sequence). This CDR3 is 14 amino acids long. The whole variable domain, filled in from reference TRBV30 and TRBJ1-1, reads SQTIHQWPATLVQPVGSPLSLECTVEGTSNPNLYWYRQAAGRGLQLLFYSVGIGQISSEVPQNLSASRPQDRQFILSSKKLLLSDSGFYLCAWSVGLGDSEAFFGQGTRLTVV.

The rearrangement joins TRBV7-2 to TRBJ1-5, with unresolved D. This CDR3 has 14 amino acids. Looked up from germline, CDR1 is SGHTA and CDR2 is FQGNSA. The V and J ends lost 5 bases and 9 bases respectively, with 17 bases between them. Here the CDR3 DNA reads TGTGCCAGCAGCCCTGCGGGTCCCGAATGGCCCCAGCATTTT. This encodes CASSPAGPEWPQHF.

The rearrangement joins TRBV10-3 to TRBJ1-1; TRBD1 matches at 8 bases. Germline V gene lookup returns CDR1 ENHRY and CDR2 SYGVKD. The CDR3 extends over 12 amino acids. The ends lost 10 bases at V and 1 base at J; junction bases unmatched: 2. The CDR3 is CASGTGNTEAFF. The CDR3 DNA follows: TGTGCCAGCGGGACAGGGAACACTGAAGCTTTCTTT.

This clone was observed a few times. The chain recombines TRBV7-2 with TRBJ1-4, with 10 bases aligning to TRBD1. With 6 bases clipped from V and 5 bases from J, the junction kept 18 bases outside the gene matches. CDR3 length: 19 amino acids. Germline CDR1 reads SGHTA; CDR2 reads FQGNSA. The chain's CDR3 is CASSSRIWDRGPWNEKLFF. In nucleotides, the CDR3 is TGTGCCAGCAGTTCCCGAATATGGGACAGGGGTCCTTGGAATGAAAAACTGTTTTTT.

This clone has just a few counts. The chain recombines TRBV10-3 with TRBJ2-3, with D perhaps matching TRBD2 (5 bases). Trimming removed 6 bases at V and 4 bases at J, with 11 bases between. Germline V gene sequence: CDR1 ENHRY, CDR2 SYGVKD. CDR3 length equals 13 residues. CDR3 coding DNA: TGTGCCATCAGGGGAGAGGTGCCAGATACGCAGTATTTT. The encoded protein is CAIRGEVPDTQYF.